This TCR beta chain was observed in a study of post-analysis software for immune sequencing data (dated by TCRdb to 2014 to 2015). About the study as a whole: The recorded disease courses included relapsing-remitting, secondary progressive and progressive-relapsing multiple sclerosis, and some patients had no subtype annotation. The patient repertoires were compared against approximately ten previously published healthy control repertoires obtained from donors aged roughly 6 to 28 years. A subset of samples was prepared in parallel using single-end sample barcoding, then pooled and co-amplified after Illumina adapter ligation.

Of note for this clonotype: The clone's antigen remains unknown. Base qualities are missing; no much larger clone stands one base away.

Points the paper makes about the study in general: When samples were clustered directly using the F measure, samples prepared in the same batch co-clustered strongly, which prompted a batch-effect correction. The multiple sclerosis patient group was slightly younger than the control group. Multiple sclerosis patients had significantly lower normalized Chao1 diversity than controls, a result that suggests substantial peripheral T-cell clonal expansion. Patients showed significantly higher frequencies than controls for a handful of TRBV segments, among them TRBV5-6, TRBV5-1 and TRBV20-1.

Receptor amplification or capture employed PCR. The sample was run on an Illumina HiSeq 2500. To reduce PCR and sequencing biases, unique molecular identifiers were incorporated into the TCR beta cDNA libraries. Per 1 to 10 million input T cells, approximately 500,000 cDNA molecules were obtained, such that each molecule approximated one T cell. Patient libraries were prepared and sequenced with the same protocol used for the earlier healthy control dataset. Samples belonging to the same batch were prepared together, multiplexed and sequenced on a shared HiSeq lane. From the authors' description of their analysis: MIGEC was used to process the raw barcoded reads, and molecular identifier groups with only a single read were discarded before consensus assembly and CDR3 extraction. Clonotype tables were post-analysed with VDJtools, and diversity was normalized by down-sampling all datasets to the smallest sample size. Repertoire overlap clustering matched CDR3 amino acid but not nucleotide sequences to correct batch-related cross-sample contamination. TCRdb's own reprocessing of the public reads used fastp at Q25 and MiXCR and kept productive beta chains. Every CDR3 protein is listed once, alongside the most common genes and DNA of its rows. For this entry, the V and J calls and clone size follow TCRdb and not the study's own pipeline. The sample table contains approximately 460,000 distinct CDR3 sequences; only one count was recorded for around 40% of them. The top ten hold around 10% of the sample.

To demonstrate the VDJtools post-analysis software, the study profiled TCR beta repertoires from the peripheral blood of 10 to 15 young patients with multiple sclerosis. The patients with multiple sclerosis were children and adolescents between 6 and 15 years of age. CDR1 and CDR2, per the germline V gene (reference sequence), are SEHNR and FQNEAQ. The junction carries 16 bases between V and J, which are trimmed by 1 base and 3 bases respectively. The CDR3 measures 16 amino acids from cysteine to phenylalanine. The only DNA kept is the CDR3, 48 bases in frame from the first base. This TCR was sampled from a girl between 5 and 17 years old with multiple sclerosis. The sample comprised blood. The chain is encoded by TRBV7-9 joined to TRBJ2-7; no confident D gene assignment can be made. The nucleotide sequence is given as TGTGCCAGCAGCTTAGGGACCACCATCGTGGACTACGAGCAGTACTTC. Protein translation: CASSLGTTIVDYEQYF.